Presented here are 14 T cell receptor beta chains from one specimen sequenced in a study of cytomegalovirus exposure and HLA in healthy donors. PCR used 60 Vbeta primers and 13 Jbeta primers. The protocol was immunoSEQ multiplex PCR, while the TCRdb copy is restricted to in-frame clones and leaves out a portion. Of almost 200,000 clones listed, around 75% were seen once; the top ten hold about 0.37%. Sequencing was performed on PBMCs. Receptors were obtained from a male donor in good health and CMV-seropositive.

V usage is TRBV7-2 and J usage is TRBJ2-7; no clear D gene. Germline assignment: CDR1 SGHTA and CDR2 FQGNSA. The CDR3 extends over 12 amino acids. Trimming cost V 1 base and J 3 bases, with 4 bases left between them. DNA of the CDR3: TGTGCCAGCAGCTTAGTGCGCTACGAGCAGTACTTC. Translated: CASSLVRYEQYF.

The genes are TRBV19 and TRBJ1-1; no clear D gene. CDR1 LNHDA and CDR2 SQIVND come from the germline V gene (reference sequence). Trimming took off 6 bases at V and 3 bases at J, with 11 bases between the two ends. The CDR3 is 13 residues long. CDR3 sequence (DNA): TGTGCCAGTAGCCAATGGCAGGACACTGAAGCTTTCTTT. The encoded protein is CASSQWQDTEAFF.

The chain employs TRBV7-2 and TRBJ2-5; D remains unclear. The J call is doubtful: the DNA matches TRBJ2-7 better. Germline V lookup: CDR1 SGHTA, CDR2 FQGNSA. CDR3 length: 14 residues. The CDR3 loop reads CASSLVAPVGEQYF. In DNA form, the CDR3 reads TGTGCCAGCAGCTTGGTTGCACCGGTGGGCGAGCAGTACTTC.

The chain carries TRBV4-1 and TRBJ2-1; D is perhaps TRBD2 (5 bases). Germline V lookup: CDR1 MGHRA, CDR2 YSYEKL. This CDR3 spans 17 amino acids. The ends were cut back, 4 bases at V and 0 bases at J, with 16 bases in the middle. The chain's CDR3 is CASSLPRRAVSYNEQFF. CDR3 sequence (DNA): TGCGCCAGCAGCCTCCCCAGAAGAGCGGTCTCCTACAATGAGCAGTTCTTC.

This clone was seen more than once but under ten times. J is TRBJ1-2 and V is TRBV6-1, with D hard to call. The CDR3 extends over 17 amino acids. The V gene lost 4 bases and the J gene lost 4 bases, with 22 bases spanning the gap. Germline CDR1 MNHNS, CDR2 SASEGT. The DNA of the CDR3 is TGTGCCAGCAGTGGTCCCCCCTCTCAGGACTTCGGCTATGGCTACACCTTC. Translated, it gives CASSGPPSQDFGYGYTF.

The table lists this clone with a few counts. The chain joins TRBV7-9 to TRBJ1-5; no definite D call. The CDR3 sequence is 12 residues long. Trimming stripped 10 bases from V and 5 bases from J, with 12 bases between. CDR1 SEHNR and CDR2 FQNEAQ come from the germline V gene (reference sequence). The CDR3: CATGTRDQPQHF. The CDR3, as DNA: TGTGCCACCGGTACGCGGGATCAGCCCCAGCATTTT.

CDR3 sequence: CASSPGLGETQYF. CDR3 coding DNA: TGTGCCAGCTCACCGGGACTAGGGGAGACCCAGTACTTC. The rearrangement links TRBV18 to TRBJ2-5; 8 bases align to TRBD2. CDR1 is KGHSH, CDR2 LQKENI, per germline. V shed 3 bases and J 5 bases; nucleotides not matched to a gene: 2. The CDR3 sequence is 13 residues long. Full variable domain (remainder filled in from reference TRBV18 and TRBJ2-5): NAGVMQNPRHLVRRRGQEARLRCSPMKGHSHVYWYRQLPEEGLKFMVYLQKENIIDESGMPKERFSAEFPKEGPSILRIQQVVRGDSAAYFCASSPGLGETQYFGPGTRLLVL.

The chain couples TRBV7-9 to TRBJ1-1; D uncertain. V dropped 9 bases and J dropped 1 base, with 15 bases sitting between them. The CDR3 has 14 amino acids. CDR1 SEHNR and CDR2 FQNEAQ come from the germline V gene (reference sequence). The DNA of the CDR3 is TGTGCCAGTAGAAGCCCGCGGGGGAACACTGAAGCTTTCTTT. It codes for CASRSPRGNTEAFF.

The genes are TRBV5-1 and TRBJ2-6; 10 positions match TRBD1. Unmatched junction bases numbered 5, after V lost 4 bases and J lost 1 base. The CDR3 loop spans 17 amino acids. Germline V gene data show CDR1 as SGHRS and CDR2 as YFSETQ. The CDR3 nucleotides are TGCGCCAGCAGCACCGGACAGGGGGGATCTGGGGCCAACGTCCTGACTTTC. It is translated as CASSTGQGGSGANVLTF. Supplemented by reference TRBV5-1 and TRBJ2-6, the full variable domain reads KAGVTQTPRYLIKTRGQQVTLSCSPISGHRSVSWYQQTPGQGLQFLFEYFSETQRNKGNFPGRFSGRQFSNSRSEMNVSTLELGDSALYLCASSTGQGGSGANVLTFGAGSRLTVL.

V is TRBV19 and J is TRBJ1-1; 7 bases line up with TRBD1. Germline lookup yields CDR1 LNHDA and CDR2 SQIVND (reference sequence). V shed 2 bases and J 1 base; nucleotides not matched to a gene: 4. The CDR3 consists of 15 residues. This CDR3 is CASSIWYRGNTEAFF. Written as DNA, the CDR3 is TGTGCCAGTAGTATATGGTACAGGGGGAACACTGAAGCTTTCTTT. The full variable domain, completed using reference TRBV19 and TRBJ1-1, is DGGITQSPKYLFRKEGQNVTLSCEQNLNHDAMYWYRQDPGQGLRLIYYSQIVNDFQKGDIAEGYSVSREKKESFPLTVTSAQKNPTAFYLCASSIWYRGNTEAFFGQGTRLTVV.

This clone was detected only once. This chain connects TRBV11-2 to TRBJ2-7; 7 bases match TRBD1. V was pared by 2 bases and J by 3 bases, with 10 bases of the junction left unmatched. Germline V gene sequence: CDR1 SGHAT, CDR2 FQNNGV. The CDR3 extends over 16 amino acids. The CDR3 nucleotides read TGTGCCAGCAGCTTACTCCTCGGGCAGGGGGACTACGAGCAGTACTTC. This codes for CASSLLLGQGDYEQYF.

The chain carries TRBV27 and TRBJ1-4; 7 positions agree with TRBD1. The CDR3 totals 17 residues. Germline V gene lookup returns CDR1 MNHEY and CDR2 SMNVEV (reference sequence). V was pared by 4 bases and J by 6 bases, with 14 bases of the junction left unmatched. CDR3 nucleotide sequence: TGTGCCAGCAGTTCGACAGGGCAGGGCGTTGCTGATGAAAAACTGTTTTTT. Translated, it gives CASSSTGQGVADEKLFF.

This sequence joins TRBV11-2 and TRBJ2-3; TRBD2 matches at 10 bases. CDR1 is SGHAT, CDR2 FQNNGV, per germline. V lost 5 bases, J lost 7 bases, and 12 bases stayed unmatched. This CDR3 comprises 16 residues. CDR3 DNA sequence: TGTGCCAGCAGCCAGCTAGCGGGAGTAATGAGAAATACGCAGTATTTT. Amino acid sequence: CASSQLAGVMRNTQYF.

V and J are TRBV15 and TRBJ1-1; 7 positions agree with TRBD1. Germline V gene lookup returns CDR1 LNHNV and CDR2 YYDKDF (reference sequence). Trimming cost V 1 base and J 8 bases; bases outside gene matches: 10. The CDR3 sequence is 15 residues long. The CDR3 DNA reads as TGTGCCACCAGCAGAGGCCAGACAGGGCGCGGGGAAGCTTTCTTT. This codes for CATSRGQTGRGEAFF.